Given below is one TCR beta chain in context. Under the authors' procedure: The assay estimated nucleated cells by amplifying reference gene primers. Profiling relied on immunoSEQ multiplex PCR, and the TCRdb table lists in-frame clones only, not all of them. The DNA was the basis for D and trimming; V, J and clone size are from that table. The profile shows 140,000 to 150,000 clones, 81% of them singletons. The data originate from a study of blood T cell repertoires in COVID-19. Study at large: Collection of acute and convalescent COVID-19 samples took place in the United States, Italy and Spain.

The V segment lost 7 bases and the J segment 4 bases; nucleotides outside the gene matches: 16. Looked up from germline, CDR1 is ENHRY and CDR2 is SYGVKD. The CDR3 contains 16 residues. This sequence originates from a human donor in a cohort sampled during active COVID-19. This chain connects TRBV10-3 to TRBJ2-7; TRBD2 matches at 7 bases. Sequencing was performed on peripheral blood. CDR3 loop: CAIKPQFSGLLYEQYF. The CDR3 coding sequence is TGTGCCATCAAGCCCCAATTTAGCGGGTTACTTTACGAGCAGTACTTC.